This TCR beta chain was recorded in a study of T cell responses to AZD1222 COVID-19 vaccine. The wider study: Timing groups of about 4 and about 12 weeks for second doses were pooled.

Regarding this clone: Its antigen is as yet unknown.

The germline gives CDR1 SEHNR, CDR2 FQNEAQ (reference sequence). Between the trimmed V and J ends, which lost 5 bases and 5 bases, there was a span of 22 bases. CDR3 length equals 17 residues. Some clones are missing from TCRdb's copy, which holds only in-frame ones; the method was immunoSEQ multiplex PCR. The data show over 120,000 clones, about 93% seen once. Points from the study as a whole: Every sample of the repertoires postdated the peak T cell response. Seropositivity was recorded at baseline in only six AZD1222 recipients. Unmutated variant regions reportedly attract nearly half of all spike-specific TCRs.

The chain joins TRBV7-9 to TRBJ1-3; D is possibly TRBD1 (5 bases). The sequence was obtained from an adult in good health. Sequences were derived from peripheral blood, sampled on day 0 of AZD1222 vaccination. The CDR3 coding sequence is TGTGCCAGCAGCCGGGGCCCTCCACGAGCAGATCGAAACACCATATATTTT. This sequence encodes CASSRGPPRADRNTIYF.